The 29 T cell receptor beta chains reported below all come from one sample, sequenced in a study of monozygotic twins with inflammatory bowel disease. TCRdb reworked the 5' RACE reads into one entry per CDR3 protein, no DNA. The repertoire table contains approximately 330,000 distinct CDR3 sequences. Sequences were obtained from blood. The origin of the receptors is a human donor with ulcerative colitis or Crohn's disease, or a healthy co-twin of an affected twin (not recorded which).

The rearrangement joins TRBV29-1 to TRBJ1-2; without DNA, the TCRdb call of TRBD1 cannot be checked. The CDR3 has 15 amino acids. The germline CDR1 and CDR2 sequences are SQVTM and ANQGSEA. The CDR3 loop is CSVEEMGQDNYGYTF. The whole variable domain, filled in from reference TRBV29-1 and TRBJ1-2, reads SAVISQKPSRDICQRGTSLTIQCQVDSQVTMMFWYRQQPGQSLTLIATANQGSEATYESGFVIDKFPISRPNLTFSTLTVSNMSPEDSSIYLCSVEEMGQDNYGYTFGSGTRLTVV.

This rearrangement joins TRBV19 to TRBJ2-3; TCRdb outputs TRBD2, but without DNA this stays unchecked. The V gene's germline CDR1 is LNHDA and CDR2 SQIVND (reference sequence). CDR3 length: 14 residues. The CDR3 loop is CASSIPGGTDTQYF.

This chain connects TRBV7-6 to TRBJ2-5; the TCRdb D gene call, TRBD1, has no DNA to confirm it. CDR1 is SGHVS, CDR2 FNYEAQ, per germline. The CDR3 has 15 amino acids. The CDR3 reads CASSSPGTGEETQYF.

The V and J genes are TRBV10-2 and TRBJ2-1; the D call of TRBD2 rests on TCRdb alone, since no DNA is present to check it. The CDR3 totals 17 residues. CDR1 is WSHSY, CDR2 SAAADI, per germline. This CDR3 reads CASSEGFAAGDLAEQFF.

The chain joins TRBV5-5 to TRBJ1-1. Germline assignment: CDR1 SGHKS and CDR2 YYEKEE (reference sequence). The CDR3 extends over 13 amino acids. CDR3: CASSFAVNTEAFF.

V and J are TRBV5-4 and TRBJ1-2. Germline V gene lookup returns CDR1 SGHNT and CDR2 YYREEE (reference sequence). The CDR3 is 13 residues long. CDR3 amino acids: CASSFKGYYGYTF.

The chain carries TRBV5-1 and TRBJ1-1. There are 16 residues in the CDR3. Germline loops: CDR1 SGHRS, CDR2 YFSETQ. This CDR3 is CASSSLLGRASAEAFF. The full variable domain, completed using reference TRBV5-1 and TRBJ1-1, is KAGVTQTPRYLIKTRGQQVTLSCSPISGHRSVSWYQQTPGQGLQFLFEYFSETQRNKGNFPGRFSGRQFSNSRSEMNVSTLELGDSALYLCASSSLLGRASAEAFFGQGTRLTVV.

The genes are TRBV24-1 and TRBJ2-2; there is no DNA to check the TCRdb D call of TRBD2. The CDR3 is 14 amino acids. Looked up from germline, CDR1 is KGHDR and CDR2 is SFDVKD. CDR3 sequence reads: CATSEGPWDGELFF.

This CDR3 reads CSARGLTPGSYNEQFF. The V gene is TRBV20-1, the J gene TRBJ2-1; TCRdb selects TRBD1, and the lack of DNA leaves this call unchecked. Germline-derived CDR1 and CDR2 are DFQATT and SNEGSKA (reference sequence). The CDR3 totals 16 residues.

The CDR3 sequence: CASSLIESGGTGFGSNQPQHF. The chain has TRBV5-4 and TRBJ1-5; no DNA is available, so the TRBD1 call from TCRdb remains unchecked. The length of the CDR3 is 21 residues. The germline gives CDR1 SGHNT, CDR2 YYREEE (reference sequence).

V usage is TRBV30 and J usage is TRBJ1-2; TCRdb returns TRBD1, unconfirmable since there is no DNA. Germline CDR1 GTSNPN, CDR2 SVGIG (reference sequence). The CDR3 extends over 14 amino acids. The CDR3 here is CAWRYGGWDYGYTF.

CDR3 residues: CASNNFPGPGVFFGELFF. The chain recombines TRBV6-2 or TRBV6-3 with TRBJ2-2; absent DNA, TCRdb's TRBD1 call cannot be checked. The CDR3 totals 18 residues. The germline V gene has CDR1 MNHEY and CDR2 SVGEGT.

This rearrangement joins TRBV18 to TRBJ1-1; TCRdb outputs TRBD1, but without DNA this stays unchecked. The CDR3 extends over 14 amino acids. Per the germline V gene, CDR1 is KGHSH and CDR2 is LQKENI. The CDR3 sequence: CASSPRDRGPEAFF.

The V call is TRBV13, the J call TRBJ1-3; absent DNA, TCRdb's TRBD1 call cannot be checked. The CDR3 contains 13 residues. CDR1 PRHDT and CDR2 FYEKMQ come from the germline V gene (reference sequence). This CDR3 is CASKQGAGNTIYF.

V and J are TRBV28 and TRBJ2-6. The CDR3 has 14 amino acids. Germline CDR1 reads MDHEN; CDR2 reads SYDVKM. This CDR3 reads CASSYIFGANVLTF. The whole variable domain, remainder taken from reference TRBV28 and TRBJ2-6, is DVKVTQSSRYLVKRTGEKVFLECVQDMDHENMFWYRQDPGLGLRLIYFSYDVKMKEKGDIPEGYSVSREKKERFSLILESASTNQTSMYLCASSYIFGANVLTFGAGSRLTVL.

This rearrangement joins TRBV5-1 to TRBJ2-7. Germline CDR1 is SGHRS and CDR2 is YFSETQ. This CDR3 has 11 amino acids. The CDR3 sequence: CASSLQHEQYF.

The rearrangement links TRBV27 to TRBJ2-7; TCRdb selects TRBD2, and the lack of DNA leaves this call unchecked. Germline loops: CDR1 MNHEY, CDR2 SMNVEV (reference sequence). CDR3 length equals 14 residues. CDR3 protein: CASSFMGLSSEQYF.

The chain is built from TRBV7-9 and TRBJ1-1; TCRdb picks TRBD1, but there is no DNA to check that call. Germline assignment: CDR1 SEHNR and CDR2 FQNEAQ (reference sequence). The CDR3 has 15 residues. The CDR3 sequence: CASSRPSTVNTEAFF.

The chain joins TRBV7-2 to TRBJ2-1. In germline, CDR1 is SGHTA, CDR2 FQGNSA. The CDR3 is 16 amino acids. The CDR3 protein is CASSLRASSLNNEQFF. Drawing the rest from reference TRBV7-2 and TRBJ2-1, the complete variable domain is GAGVSQSPSNKVTEKGKDVELRCDPISGHTALYWYRQSLGQGLEFLIYFQGNSAPDKSGLPSDRFSAERTGGSVSTLTIQRTQQEDSAVYLCASSLRASSLNNEQFFGPGTRLTVL.

The chain couples TRBV15 to TRBJ1-3; the TCRdb D gene call, TRBD1, has no DNA to confirm it. The CDR3 has 16 residues. CDR1 LNHNV and CDR2 YYDKDF come from the germline V gene (reference sequence). The CDR3 loop reads CATSRGGPGTGNTIYF.

This sequence joins TRBV11-1 and TRBJ2-7. The CDR3 runs to 13 residues. Per germline, CDR1 SGHAT and CDR2 FQDESV (reference sequence). The CDR3 spells CASSLEQLREQYF.

The chain uses TRBV7-6 and TRBJ2-5; the TCRdb D gene call, TRBD1, has no DNA to confirm it. This CDR3 is 14 amino acids long. Germline loops: CDR1 SGHVS, CDR2 FNYEAQ. The CDR3 region is CASSATGVGETQYF.

J is TRBJ2-2 and V is TRBV7-6; no DNA is available, so the TRBD1 call from TCRdb remains unchecked. Germline V gene sequence: CDR1 SGHVS, CDR2 FNYEAQ. The CDR3 is made up of 16 amino acids. CDR3: CARSLVTGANTGELFF.

CDR3 sequence: CSAQRQLNTEAFF. This sequence joins TRBV20-1 and TRBJ1-1; the TRBD1 assignment by TCRdb is unverifiable without DNA. Germline V lookup: CDR1 DFQATT, CDR2 SNEGSKA (reference sequence). This CDR3 region has 13 residues.

This chain joins TRBV30 and TRBJ2-7. Germline lookup yields CDR1 GTSNPN and CDR2 SVGIG (reference sequence). The CDR3 is made up of 12 amino acids. The CDR3 loop reads CAWRVQVYEQYF.

This chain connects TRBV20-1 to TRBJ2-1; TCRdb indicates TRBD2, and absent DNA this call remains unverified. Germline CDR1 DFQATT, CDR2 SNEGSKA (reference sequence). The CDR3 runs to 14 residues. This CDR3 reads CSARQRAAGNEQFF.

The chain joins TRBV13 to TRBJ2-3. CDR1 is PRHDT and CDR2 is FYEKMQ in the germline V gene (reference sequence). The CDR3 spans 16 residues. This CDR3 is CASSSERRVSTDTQYF.

The CDR3 loop reads CAIRPGQGAGTDTQYF. The chain has TRBV10-3 and TRBJ2-3; checking the TCRdb D call of TRBD1 is not possible without DNA. The V gene's germline CDR1 is ENHRY and CDR2 SYGVKD. This CDR3 contains 16 residues.

CDR3 amino acids: CASSVSGTNTGELFF. The chain combines TRBV19 with TRBJ2-2; TCRdb reports TRBD2, a call that lacks DNA to check it against. CDR1 and CDR2 from the germline V gene are LNHDA and SQIVND (reference sequence). CDR3 length equals 15 residues.